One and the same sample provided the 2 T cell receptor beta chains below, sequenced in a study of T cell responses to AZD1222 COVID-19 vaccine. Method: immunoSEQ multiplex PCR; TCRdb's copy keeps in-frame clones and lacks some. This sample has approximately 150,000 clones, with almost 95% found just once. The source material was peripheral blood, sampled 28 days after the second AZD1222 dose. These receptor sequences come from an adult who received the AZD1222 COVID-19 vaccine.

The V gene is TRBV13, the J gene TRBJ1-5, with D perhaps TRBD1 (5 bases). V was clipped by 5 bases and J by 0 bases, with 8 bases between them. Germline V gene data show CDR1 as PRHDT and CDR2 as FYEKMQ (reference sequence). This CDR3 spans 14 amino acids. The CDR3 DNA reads TGTGCCAGCAGCAGGGGTGTTAGCAATCAGCCCCAGCATTTT. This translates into CASSRGVSNQPQHF.

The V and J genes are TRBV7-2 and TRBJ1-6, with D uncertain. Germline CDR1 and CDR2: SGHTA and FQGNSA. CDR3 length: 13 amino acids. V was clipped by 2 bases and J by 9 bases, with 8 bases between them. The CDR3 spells CASSLFGGSPLHF. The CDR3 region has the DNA TGTGCCAGCAGCTTATTTGGCGGTTCACCCCTCCACTTT.